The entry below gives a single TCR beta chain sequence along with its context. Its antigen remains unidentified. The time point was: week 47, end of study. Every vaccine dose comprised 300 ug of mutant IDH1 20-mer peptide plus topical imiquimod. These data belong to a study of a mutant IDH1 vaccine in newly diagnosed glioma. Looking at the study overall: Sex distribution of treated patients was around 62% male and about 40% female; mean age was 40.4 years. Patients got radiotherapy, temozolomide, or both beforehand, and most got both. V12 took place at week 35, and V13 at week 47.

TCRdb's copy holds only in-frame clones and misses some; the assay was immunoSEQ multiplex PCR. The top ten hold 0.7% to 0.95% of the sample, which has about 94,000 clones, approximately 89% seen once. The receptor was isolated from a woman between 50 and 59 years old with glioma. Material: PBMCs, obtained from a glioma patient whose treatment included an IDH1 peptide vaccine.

CDR3 nucleotide sequence: TGTGCCAGCAGCAGGGTGGGACAGGGACCCCCTGAAGCTTTCTTT. It translates to CASSRVGQGPPEAFF. The V gene is TRBV9, the J gene TRBJ1-1, with 9 bases fitting TRBD1. The CDR3 runs to 15 residues. V trimming: 4 bases; J trimming: 6 bases; junction bases outside the gene matches: 10. Germline V lookup: CDR1 SGDLS, CDR2 YYNGEE.